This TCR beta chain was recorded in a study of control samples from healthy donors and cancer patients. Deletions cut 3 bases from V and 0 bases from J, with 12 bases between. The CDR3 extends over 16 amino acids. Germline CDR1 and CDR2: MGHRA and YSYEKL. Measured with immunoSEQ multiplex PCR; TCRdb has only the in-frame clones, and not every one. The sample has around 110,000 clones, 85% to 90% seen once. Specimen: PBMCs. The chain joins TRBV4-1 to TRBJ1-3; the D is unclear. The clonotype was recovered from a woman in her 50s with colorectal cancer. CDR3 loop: CASSHSTRRSGNTIYF. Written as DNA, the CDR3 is TGCGCCAGCAGCCACTCAACCCGCCGCTCTGGAAACACCATATATTTT.